This T cell receptor beta chain was sequenced for a study of blood T cell dynamics during melanoma immunotherapy (dated by TCRdb to 2020 to 2021). At the level of the whole study: Patients had metastatic melanoma and received first-line pembrolizumab or nivolumab plus ipilimumab as standard of care in the United Kingdom. To identify early correlates of response, the study profiled peripheral T cell receptor repertoires in patients with metastatic melanoma before and after one cycle of checkpoint inhibitor therapy. Consecutive patients formed a training cohort, and a further independent group of patients from the same centre was pooled into an external validation set.

Taken from cysteine to phenylalanine, the CDR3 has 15 residues. CDR3 DNA is the only sequence kept; it has 45 bases, read in frame from the first base. The germline V gene yields SGDLS for CDR1 and YYNGEE for CDR2. The V and J ends are trimmed by 4 bases and 6 bases, leaving 19 bases between them. Worth noting for this clone: Which antigen it targets is not known. Base qualities are not provided; no much larger clone lies one nucleotide away. The identical CDR3 is also encoded by other nucleotide sequences in the sample.

The research as a whole found: The study could not determine whether the T cell clones driving repertoire changes were melanoma-specific or reflected general immune activation. Unlike progressors, patients who went on to achieve disease control showed a bifurcated reorganization of the PBMC repertoire at W3, with either increased clonality or increased diversity. The relatively small sample size was recognized as a factor that could limit how well the results generalize.

What this sample's time point label stands for: pre-treatment baseline. Blood samples were collected before treatment (T0) and at week 3 (W3), after the first cycle of checkpoint blockade. Except for two patients with rapid clinical progression, response was assessed 12 weeks after the first infusion by RECIST 1.1; disease control meant complete response, partial response or stable disease. Patients with prior systemic cancer treatment, concomitant immunosuppressant therapy or synchronous other active malignancies were excluded. Both bulk PBMC and plasma cell-free DNA were sequenced for TCR beta so that circulating cells and T cell turnover could be tracked. PBMC were isolated from blood with Lymphoprep and SepMate tubes, followed by red cell lysis. QIAamp DNA Blood Mini kits were used to extract DNA from both PBMC and sorted T cell subsets. Every bulk PBMC sample had a fixed 350 ng of DNA loaded. The immunoSEQ TCRb Assay kit was used according to manufacturer instructions to amplify TCR beta CDR3 sequences from genomic DNA. The KAPA Library Quantification Kit for Illumina platforms was used to quantify pooled libraries by qPCR. Pooled libraries were clustered at 0.6-1.1 pM and sequenced on an Illumina NextSeq 500. The study's processing was this. Analysis of the TCR data relied on immunoSEQ ANALYZER and the R LymphoSeq package. A rearrangement efficiency score was calculated as productive divided by the sum of productive and non-productive CDR3 sequences. Clonality was measured with the Gini coefficient and diversity with the Renyi index at alpha=1, and both measures were compared pairwise between timepoints within each patient. Clonal relatedness used an edit distance of 3, and repertoire similarity used the Bhattacharyya coefficient, both computed in LymphoSeq. Linear discriminant analysis on week-3 changes in clonality and diversity was built with the R MASS and caret packages to classify response. Drawn from immuneACCESS, this table holds only the in-frame rearrangements with V and J called that TCRdb kept. Clones are partly lost; checked studies trace under half to an unresolved V gene and leave the rest unexplained. V and J calls and clone size are given by that table; D and trimming were obtained from the DNA. For this sample the table gives about 15,000 clones, of which around 85% were detected only once. The top ten clonotypes cover about 4.6% of the sample.

The V gene is TRBV9 and the J gene is TRBJ1-1, with a tentative D gene TRBD1 over 6 matching bases. The input for sequencing was blood, taken from a patient treated with checkpoint blockade. This TCR was recovered from a human donor with melanoma. The DNA reads as follows: TGTGCCAGCAGCCTCAAGGGGGGCGCGGGGGCTGAAGCTTTCTTT. It translates as CASSLKGGAGAEAFF.